These 20 T cell receptor beta chains share one sample of origin, sequenced in a study of T cell repertoires in aging, cancer and after chemotherapy (dated by TCRdb to between 2017 and 2020). Instead of sorted cells or RNA, genomic DNA extracted from peripheral blood served as the source for amplifying TCR beta rearrangements. The sample was run on an Illumina MiSeq. Rearranged TRB sequences spanning V, D and J segments were amplified in a multiplex touch-down PCR with a mixed TRB-A/B primer pool. TCRdb reanalyzed the raw reads on its own, using fastp at Q25 for trimming and MiXCR for clone calling, and kept in-frame beta chains. Entries that share a CDR3 protein sequence are merged under the most common genes and DNA. A total of over 8,000 distinct CDR3 sequences appear in this sample, around 44% of them only once. The ten most abundant clones make up roughly 1.5% of the sample. Source material: blood. The receptors come from a human donor in good health.

The chain uses TRBV4-1 and TRBJ1-2; the match to TRBD1 covers 10 bases. This CDR3 comprises 15 residues. V was pared by 1 base and J by 7 bases, with 6 bases of the junction left unmatched. Germline V lookup: CDR1 MGHRA, CDR2 YSYEKL. Here the CDR3 DNA reads TGCGCCAGCAGCCAAGGACAGGGGGCGTTTAGTGGCTACACCTTC. The encoded protein is CASSQGQGAFSGYTF.

This clonotype was picked up a small number of times. This chain joins TRBV7-9 and TRBJ1-2, with D perhaps TRBD1 (5 bases). V was clipped by 6 bases and J by 1 base, with 15 bases between them. CDR3 size: 15 residues. Germline V gene data show CDR1 as SEHNR and CDR2 as FQNEAQ (reference sequence). CDR3 nucleotide sequence: TGTGCCAGCAGTCATAGCCGGGACTTTAACTATGGCTACACCTTC. It is translated as CASSHSRDFNYGYTF.

The chain recombines TRBV7-3 with TRBJ2-3; D unclear. Per germline, CDR1 SGHTA and CDR2 FQGTGA. The V end was cut by 2 bases, the J end by 4 bases, with 13 bases between. CDR3 length: 15 amino acids. CDR3 in DNA: TGTGCCAGCAGCTTAGCACAATCGGTCGCAGATACGCAGTATTTT. Its translation: CASSLAQSVADTQYF.

This chain uses TRBV5-4 with TRBJ2-1; 10 bases match TRBD1. The ends lost 3 bases at V and 3 bases at J; junction bases unmatched: 3. In germline, CDR1 is SGHNT, CDR2 YYREEE (reference sequence). The CDR3 length is 15 residues. DNA of the CDR3: TGTGCCAGCAGCTCGGGGGACAGGGGCTACAATGAGCAGTTCTTC. Protein sequence: CASSSGDRGYNEQFF.

The chain has TRBV12-3 or TRBV12-4 and TRBJ2-5, with a tentative D call TRBD1 (6 bases). This CDR3 has 14 amino acids. V lost 5 bases to trimming and J lost 2 bases, with 12 bases between them. The CDR3 DNA sequence: TGTGCCAGCAGTCTAGGACAGCTACAAGAGACCCAGTACTTC. Amino acid sequence: CASSLGQLQETQYF.

This clonotype was recorded once. The rearrangement links TRBV7-6 to TRBJ1-4; TRBD1 agrees at 9 bases. Germline loops: CDR1 SGHVS, CDR2 FNYEAQ. With V trimmed by 1 base and J by 8 bases, 5 bases remained unmatched. The CDR3 is made up of 15 amino acids. In DNA, the CDR3 is TGTGCCAGCAGCTTAGAGGGGACAGGGTACGAAAAACTGTTTTTT. Its protein product is CASSLEGTGYEKLFF.

The rearrangement links TRBV27 to TRBJ2-7, with 8 bases that match TRBD1. CDR3 length: 13 amino acids. V shed 8 bases and J 3 bases; nucleotides not matched to a gene: 6. Germline V CDR1 and CDR2: MNHEY, SMNVEV (reference sequence). CDR3 protein: CASPQGEDYEQYF. CDR3 nucleotide sequence: TGTGCCAGCCCACAGGGGGAAGACTACGAGCAGTACTTC.

The V gene is TRBV15, the J gene TRBJ1-5, with D possibly TRBD1 on 5 matching bases. The CDR3 covers 15 residues. CDR1 is LNHNV, CDR2 YYDKDF, per germline (reference sequence). V was clipped by 2 bases and J by 1 base, with 9 bases between them. The CDR3: CATSRTGPSNQPQHF. The CDR3 DNA reads TGTGCCACCAGCAGAACAGGTCCGAGCAATCAGCCCCAGCATTTT.

This clonotype was observed a single time. The chain joins TRBV6-5 to TRBJ2-1, with D maybe TRBD2 (5 bases). The germline gives CDR1 MNHEY, CDR2 SVGAGI. The CDR3 contains 14 residues. Trimming removed 1 base at V and 8 bases at J, with 12 bases between. The CDR3 DNA reads TGTGCCAGCAGTTACTGGCTAGCCTCGGATGAGCAGTTCTTC. Its translation is CASSYWLASDEQFF.

The rearrangement links TRBV5-1 to TRBJ1-2, with 11 bases that match TRBD1. Germline CDR1 reads SGHRS; CDR2 reads YFSETQ. The CDR3 sequence is 16 residues long. V lost 5 bases, J lost 8 bases, and 14 bases stayed unmatched. The DNA of the CDR3 is TGCGCCAGCAGTCCTGGGACAGGGGGTTCTAGAGGAGGCTACACCTTC. It yields the protein CASSPGTGGSRGGYTF. Together with reference TRBV5-1 and TRBJ1-2, the CDR3 gives the full variable domain: KAGVTQTPRYLIKTRGQQVTLSCSPISGHRSVSWYQQTPGQGLQFLFEYFSETQRNKGNFPGRFSGRQFSNSRSEMNVSTLELGDSALYLCASSPGTGGSRGGYTFGSGTRLTVV.

A few counts support this clonotype. The gene calls are TRBV18 and TRBJ2-7; tentatively, D is TRBD1 (6 bases). CDR1 is KGHSH and CDR2 is LQKENI in the germline V gene. The CDR3 is 13 amino acids. V lost 8 bases and J lost 1, with 12 bases in between. CDR3 DNA sequence: TGTGCCAGCAGCCAAGACAGGTCCTACGAGCAGTACTTC. Amino acids: CASSQDRSYEQYF.

In this sample, this clonotype turned up once. Here the CDR3 DNA reads TGCGCCAGCAGCACGTGGACAGGGATAAAAACTGAAGCTTTCTTT. It specifies CASSTWTGIKTEAFF. J is TRBJ1-1 and V is TRBV5-1; the match to TRBD1 covers 8 bases. The CDR3 totals 15 residues. With 4 bases clipped from V and 5 bases from J, the junction kept 10 bases outside the gene matches. Germline values: CDR1 SGHRS, CDR2 YFSETQ.

This chain joins TRBV29-1 and TRBJ2-5; TRBD2 might be the D (6 bases). CDR1 and CDR2 (germline): SQVTM, ANQGSEA. The CDR3 is 15 amino acids. V was trimmed by 7 bases and J by 1 base, leaving 19 bases between them. The CDR3 here is CSARGLRGPQETQYF. CDR3 nucleotides: TGCAGCGCTAGAGGTCTGCGGGGCCCCCAAGAGACCCAGTACTTC.

This clonotype was found a few times. The V call is TRBV6-5, the J call TRBJ1-3; no firm D call. Trimming left V 5 bases short and J 4 bases short, with 3 bases between. The CDR3 covers 11 residues. CDR1 and CDR2 from the germline V gene are MNHEY and SVGAGI. In DNA, the CDR3 is TGTGCCAGCAGTCAGGGAAACACCATATATTTT. Protein sequence: CASSQGNTIYF.

Points on this clonotype: Compared with germline, one end of the junction differs, possibly owing to a read error. The rearrangement joins TRBV19 to TRBJ1-5; TRBD1 agrees at 7 bases. Germline V CDR1 and CDR2: LNHDA, SQIVND (reference sequence). The CDR3 has 16 amino acids. CDR3 nucleotide sequence: TGTGCCAGTAGTAATCGGGACAGCTATAGCAGTCAGCCCCAGCATTTT. Amino acid sequence: CASSNRDSYSSQPQHF.

This clonotype was recorded a few times. The chain uses TRBV27 and TRBJ2-7; D gene ambiguous. Germline V gene lookup returns CDR1 MNHEY and CDR2 SMNVEV (reference sequence). The CDR3 runs 16 residues. Trimming pared 6 bases from V and 2 bases from J, leaving 20 bases between. Written as DNA, the CDR3 is TGTGCCAGCAGCGCTAAACCAAACATGGGCCCCTACGAGCAGTACTTC. It encodes CASSAKPNMGPYEQYF.

The chain employs TRBV28 and TRBJ1-3; 9 positions agree with TRBD1. This CDR3 is 14 amino acids long. Trimming cost V 5 bases and J 4 bases; bases outside gene matches: 3. Germline V gene lookup returns CDR1 MDHEN and CDR2 SYDVKM. CDR3 sequence reads: CASSRTGVGNTIYF. The CDR3 coding sequence is TGTGCCAGCAGTCGGACAGGGGTGGGAAACACCATATATTTT.

This clonotype came up a few times. The chain employs TRBV6-2 or TRBV6-3 and TRBJ1-2; 8 bases agree with TRBD1. The V gene end was trimmed by 7 bases and the J gene end by 8 bases; junction bases not matched to a gene: 9. The CDR3 sequence is 13 residues long. Germline V gene data show CDR1 as MNHEY and CDR2 as SVGEGT. The DNA of the CDR3 is TGTGCCAGCACCGAGGACAGGGTAGGCGGCTACACCTTC. This encodes CASTEDRVGGYTF.

The CDR3 is CASSFSGGKFNFANTGELFF. As DNA, the CDR3 is TGTGCCAGCAGCTTCAGCGGGGGCAAGTTCAACTTCGCGAACACCGGGGAGCTGTTTTTT. The chain links TRBV7-3 to TRBJ2-2; TRBD2 aligns across 8 bases. J lost 0 bases, V lost 3 bases, and 15 bases had no gene match. This CDR3 contains 20 residues. Germline loops: CDR1 SGHTA, CDR2 FQGTGA.

The V and J genes are TRBV12-3 or TRBV12-4 and TRBJ2-1; 7 bases are a match to TRBD2. This CDR3 comprises 18 residues. Unmatched junction bases numbered 13, after V lost 2 bases and J lost 3 bases. The CDR3 DNA reads as TGTGCCAGCAGTTTACGACTCTTGGTATCGGGGGGCTACAATGAGCAGTTCTTC. Encoded protein: CASSLRLLVSGGYNEQFF.